This T cell receptor (beta chain) was found in a study of PD-L1 blockade in urothelial cancer. Whole-study context: Blood underwent analysis 3 weeks (second dose) and 6 weeks after treatment began. Researchers found blood samples held a median of roughly 140,000 T cells. Study-level findings and limits: Improved survival was predicted by pretreatment blood TCR clonality below the median.

Germline V gene lookup returns CDR1 SGDLS and CDR2 YYNGEE. Trimming removed 4 bases from V and 4 bases from J, with 16 bases in between. This CDR3 is built from 15 residues. As concerns this clone: As yet, its antigen is unknown.

Libraries were prepared by immunoSEQ multiplex PCR; TCRdb keeps only in-frame clonotypes and omits some of them. The sample carries some 40,000 clones, about nine tenths recorded once. V gene TRBV9 combines with J gene TRBJ2-3; D is possibly TRBD2 (6 bases). The sample was PBMCs, taken around atezolizumab (anti-PD-L1) treatment. This TCR derives from a man between 65 and 85 years old with urothelial cancer. CDR3 amino acids: CASSPFGRSADTQYF. CDR3 nucleotides: TGTGCCAGCAGCCCTTTCGGGAGATCCGCAGATACGCAGTATTTT.